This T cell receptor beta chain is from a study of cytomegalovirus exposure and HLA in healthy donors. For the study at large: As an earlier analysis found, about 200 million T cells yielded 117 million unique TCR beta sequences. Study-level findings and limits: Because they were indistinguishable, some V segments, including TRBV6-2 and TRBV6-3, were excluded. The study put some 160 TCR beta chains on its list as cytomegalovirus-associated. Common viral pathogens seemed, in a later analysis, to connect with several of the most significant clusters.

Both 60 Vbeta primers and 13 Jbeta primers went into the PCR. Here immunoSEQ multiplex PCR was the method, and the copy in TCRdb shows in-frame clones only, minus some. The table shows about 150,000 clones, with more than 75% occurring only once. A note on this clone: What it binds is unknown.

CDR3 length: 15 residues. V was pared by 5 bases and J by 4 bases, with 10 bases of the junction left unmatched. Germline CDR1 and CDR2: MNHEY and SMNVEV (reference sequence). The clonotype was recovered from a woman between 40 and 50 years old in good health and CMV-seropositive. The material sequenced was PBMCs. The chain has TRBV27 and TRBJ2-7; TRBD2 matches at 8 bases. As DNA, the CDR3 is TGTGCCAGCAGTCTCTCGAGGCGGGAGGATTACGAGCAGTACTTC. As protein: CASSLSRREDYEQYF.